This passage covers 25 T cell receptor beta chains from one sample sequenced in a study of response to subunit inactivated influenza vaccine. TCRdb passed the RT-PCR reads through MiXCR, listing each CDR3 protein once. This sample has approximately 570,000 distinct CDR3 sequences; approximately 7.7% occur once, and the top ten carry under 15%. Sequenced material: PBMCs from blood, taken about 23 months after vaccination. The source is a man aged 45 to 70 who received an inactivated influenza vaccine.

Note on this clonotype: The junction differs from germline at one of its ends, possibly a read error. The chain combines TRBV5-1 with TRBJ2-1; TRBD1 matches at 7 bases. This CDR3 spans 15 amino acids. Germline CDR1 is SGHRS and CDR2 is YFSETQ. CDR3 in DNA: TGCGCCAGCAGCTTACAGGGGAGCTCCTACAATGAGCAGTCCTTC. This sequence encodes CASSLQGSSYNEQSF.

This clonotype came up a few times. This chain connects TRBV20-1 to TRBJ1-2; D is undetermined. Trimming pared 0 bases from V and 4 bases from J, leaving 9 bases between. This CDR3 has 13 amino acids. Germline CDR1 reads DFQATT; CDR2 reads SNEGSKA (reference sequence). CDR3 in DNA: TGCAGTGCTAGAGATCAGGTCGGCTATGGCTACACCTTC. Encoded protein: CSARDQVGYGYTF.

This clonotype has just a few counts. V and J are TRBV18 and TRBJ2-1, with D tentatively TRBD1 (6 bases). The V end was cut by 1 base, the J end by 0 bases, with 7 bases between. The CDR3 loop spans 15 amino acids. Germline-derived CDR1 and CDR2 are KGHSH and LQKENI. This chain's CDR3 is CASSPRGPSYNEQFF. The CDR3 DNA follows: TGTGCCAGCTCACCACGGGGGCCCTCCTACAATGAGCAGTTCTTC.

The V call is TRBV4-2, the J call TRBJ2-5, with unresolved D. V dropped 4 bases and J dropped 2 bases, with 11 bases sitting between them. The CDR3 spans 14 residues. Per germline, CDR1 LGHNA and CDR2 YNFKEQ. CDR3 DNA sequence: TGTGCCAGCAGCCCAATAGGTTTGCAAGAGACCCAGTACTTC. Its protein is CASSPIGLQETQYF.

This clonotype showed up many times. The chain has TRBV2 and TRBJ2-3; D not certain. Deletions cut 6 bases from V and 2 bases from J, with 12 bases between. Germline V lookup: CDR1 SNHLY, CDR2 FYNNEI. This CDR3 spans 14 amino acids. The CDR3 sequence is CASSARTPTDTQYF. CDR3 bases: TGTGCCAGCAGCGCGAGGACGCCCACAGATACGCAGTATTTT.

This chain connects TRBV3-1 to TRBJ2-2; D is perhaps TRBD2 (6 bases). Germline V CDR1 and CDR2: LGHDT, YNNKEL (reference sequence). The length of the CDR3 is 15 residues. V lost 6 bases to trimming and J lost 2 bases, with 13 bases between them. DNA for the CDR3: TGTGCCAGCAGTCGCCGGGACTTTAACACCGGGGAGCTGTTTTTT. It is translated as CASSRRDFNTGELFF.

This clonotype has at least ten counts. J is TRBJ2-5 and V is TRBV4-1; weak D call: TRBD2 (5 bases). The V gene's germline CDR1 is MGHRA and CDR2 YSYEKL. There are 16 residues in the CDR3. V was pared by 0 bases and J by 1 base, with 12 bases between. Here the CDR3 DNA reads TGCGCCAGCAGCCAAGAAGGAGCGGTGAGCCAAGAGACCCAGTACTTC. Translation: CASSQEGAVSQETQYF.

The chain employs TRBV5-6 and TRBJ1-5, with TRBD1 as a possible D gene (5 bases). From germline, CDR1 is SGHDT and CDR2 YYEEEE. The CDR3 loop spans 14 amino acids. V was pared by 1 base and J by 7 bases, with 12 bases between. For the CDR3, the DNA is TGTGCCAGCAGCTTGTGGGGCATTGGCCAGCCCCAGCATTTT. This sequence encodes CASSLWGIGQPQHF.

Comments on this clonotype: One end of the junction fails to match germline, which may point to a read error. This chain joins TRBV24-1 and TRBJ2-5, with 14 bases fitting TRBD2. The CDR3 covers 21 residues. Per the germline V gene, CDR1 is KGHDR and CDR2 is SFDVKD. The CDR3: CATIDLRPGTSGRLLLETQYF. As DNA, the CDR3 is TGTGCCACCATTGATTTGCGGCCTGGGACTAGCGGGAGACTTCTGCTAGAGACCCAGTACTTC.

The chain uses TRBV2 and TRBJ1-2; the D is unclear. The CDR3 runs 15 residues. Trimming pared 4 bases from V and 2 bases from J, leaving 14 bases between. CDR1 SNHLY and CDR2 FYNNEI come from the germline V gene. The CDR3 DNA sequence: TGTGCCAGCAGTGGCGGGCGGACGATCAACTATGGCTACACCTTC. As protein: CASSGGRTINYGYTF.

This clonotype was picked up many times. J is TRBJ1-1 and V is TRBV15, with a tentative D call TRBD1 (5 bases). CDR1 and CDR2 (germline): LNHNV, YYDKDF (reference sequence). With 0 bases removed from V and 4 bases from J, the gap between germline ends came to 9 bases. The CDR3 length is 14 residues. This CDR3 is CATSRDVRGTEAFF. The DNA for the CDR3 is TGTGCCACCAGCAGAGATGTAAGGGGCACTGAAGCTTTCTTT.

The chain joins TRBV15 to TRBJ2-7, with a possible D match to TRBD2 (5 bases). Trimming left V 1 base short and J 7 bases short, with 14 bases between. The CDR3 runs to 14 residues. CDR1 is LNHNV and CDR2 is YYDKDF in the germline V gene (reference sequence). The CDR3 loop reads CATSRVMVGREQYF. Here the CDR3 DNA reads TGTGCCACCAGCAGAGTAATGGTAGGGAGAGAGCAGTACTTC.

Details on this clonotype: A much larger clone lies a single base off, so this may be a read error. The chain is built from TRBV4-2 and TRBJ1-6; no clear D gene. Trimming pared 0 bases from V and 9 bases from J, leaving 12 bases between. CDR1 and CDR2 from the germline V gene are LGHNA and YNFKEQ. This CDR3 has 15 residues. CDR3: CASSQDPEGLSPLHF. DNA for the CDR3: TGTGCCAGCAGCCAAGATCCAGAGGGCCTTTCACCCCTCCACTTT.

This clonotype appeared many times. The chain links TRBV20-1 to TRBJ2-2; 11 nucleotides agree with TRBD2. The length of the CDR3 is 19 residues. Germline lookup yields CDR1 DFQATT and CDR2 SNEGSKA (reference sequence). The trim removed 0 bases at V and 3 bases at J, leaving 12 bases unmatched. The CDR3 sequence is CSARDPLSGGAWDTGELFF. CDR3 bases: TGCAGTGCTAGAGATCCCCTTAGCGGGGGGGCCTGGGACACCGGGGAGCTGTTTTTT.

The CDR3 DNA sequence: TGTGCCAGCAGCCAAGATCTAGCGGAACTTTACAATGAGCAGTTCTTC. Its protein product is CASSQDLAELYNEQFF. The rearrangement uses TRBV3-1 and TRBJ2-1; TRBD2 agrees at 7 bases. Germline lookup yields CDR1 LGHDT and CDR2 YNNKEL (reference sequence). Trimming cost V 0 bases and J 4 bases; bases outside gene matches: 6. The CDR3 runs to 16 residues.

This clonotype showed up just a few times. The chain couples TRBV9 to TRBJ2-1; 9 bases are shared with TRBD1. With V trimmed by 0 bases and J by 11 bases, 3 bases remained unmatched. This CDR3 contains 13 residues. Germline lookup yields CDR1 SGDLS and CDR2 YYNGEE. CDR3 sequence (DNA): TGTGCCAGCAGCGTAGCGGGACAGGGACAGCAGTTCTTC. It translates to CASSVAGQGQQFF.

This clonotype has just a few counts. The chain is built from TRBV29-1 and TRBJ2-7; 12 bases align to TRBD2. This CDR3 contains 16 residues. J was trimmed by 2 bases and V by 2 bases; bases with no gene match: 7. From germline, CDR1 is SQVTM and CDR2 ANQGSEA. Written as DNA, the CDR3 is TGCAGCGTTGAATACGGACTAGCGGGGAGCCCCTACGAGCAGTACTTC. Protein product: CSVEYGLAGSPYEQYF.

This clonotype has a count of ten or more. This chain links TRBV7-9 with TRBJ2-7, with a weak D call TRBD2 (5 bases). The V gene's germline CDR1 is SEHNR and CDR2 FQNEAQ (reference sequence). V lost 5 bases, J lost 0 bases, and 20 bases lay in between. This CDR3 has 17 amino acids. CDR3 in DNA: TGTGCCAGCAGCCCTTCGGGGTTGGGGATGAGCTCCTACGAGCAGTACTTC. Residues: CASSPSGLGMSSYEQYF.

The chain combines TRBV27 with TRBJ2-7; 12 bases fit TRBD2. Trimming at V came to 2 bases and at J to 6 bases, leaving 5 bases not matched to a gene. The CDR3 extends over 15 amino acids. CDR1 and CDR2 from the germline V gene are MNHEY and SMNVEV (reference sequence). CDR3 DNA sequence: TGTGCCAGCAGTTTAAGACTAGCGGGAGTACTCGAGCAGTACTTC. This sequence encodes CASSLRLAGVLEQYF.

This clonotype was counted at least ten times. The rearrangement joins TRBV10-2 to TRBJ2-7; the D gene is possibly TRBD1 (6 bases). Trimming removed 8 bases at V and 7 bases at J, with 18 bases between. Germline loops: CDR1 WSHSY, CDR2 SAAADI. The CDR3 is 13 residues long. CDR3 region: CASGDLGGKEQYF. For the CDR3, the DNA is TGCGCCAGCGGGGATCTAGGGGGAAAAGAGCAGTACTTC.

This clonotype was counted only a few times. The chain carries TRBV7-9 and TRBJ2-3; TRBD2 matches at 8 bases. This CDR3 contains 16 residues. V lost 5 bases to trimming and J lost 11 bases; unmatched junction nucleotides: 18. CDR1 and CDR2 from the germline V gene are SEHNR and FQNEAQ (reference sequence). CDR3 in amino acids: CASSHPLAGQDGVQYF. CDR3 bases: TGTGCCAGCAGCCACCCTTTAGCGGGGCAGGACGGAGTGCAGTATTTT.

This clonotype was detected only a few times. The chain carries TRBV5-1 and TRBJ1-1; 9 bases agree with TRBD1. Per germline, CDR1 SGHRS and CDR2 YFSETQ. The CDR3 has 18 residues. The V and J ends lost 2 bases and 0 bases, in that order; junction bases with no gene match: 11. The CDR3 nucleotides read TGCGCCAGCAGCTTAATCGGACAGGGGAGGTCTTTGAACACTGAAGCTTTCTTT. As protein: CASSLIGQGRSLNTEAFF.

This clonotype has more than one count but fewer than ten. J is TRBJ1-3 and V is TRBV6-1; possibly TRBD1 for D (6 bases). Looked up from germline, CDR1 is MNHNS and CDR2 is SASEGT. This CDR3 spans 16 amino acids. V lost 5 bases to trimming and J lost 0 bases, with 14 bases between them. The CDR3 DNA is TGTGCCAGCAGTCCCATTACAGGGTACTCTGGAAACACCATATATTTT. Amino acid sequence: CASSPITGYSGNTIYF.

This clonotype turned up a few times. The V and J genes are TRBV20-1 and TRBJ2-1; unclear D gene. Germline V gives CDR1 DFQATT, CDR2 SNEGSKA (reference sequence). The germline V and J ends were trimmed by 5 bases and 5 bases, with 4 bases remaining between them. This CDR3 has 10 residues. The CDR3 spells CSAGHNEQFF. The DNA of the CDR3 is TGCAGTGCTGGTCACAATGAGCAGTTCTTC.

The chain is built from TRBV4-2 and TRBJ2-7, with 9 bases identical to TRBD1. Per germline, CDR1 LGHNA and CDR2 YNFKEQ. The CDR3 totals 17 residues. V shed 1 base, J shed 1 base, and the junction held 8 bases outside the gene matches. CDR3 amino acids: CASSQGLGTGPSYEQYF. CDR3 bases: TGTGCCAGCAGCCAAGGGCTCGGGACAGGGCCTTCCTACGAGCAGTACTTC.